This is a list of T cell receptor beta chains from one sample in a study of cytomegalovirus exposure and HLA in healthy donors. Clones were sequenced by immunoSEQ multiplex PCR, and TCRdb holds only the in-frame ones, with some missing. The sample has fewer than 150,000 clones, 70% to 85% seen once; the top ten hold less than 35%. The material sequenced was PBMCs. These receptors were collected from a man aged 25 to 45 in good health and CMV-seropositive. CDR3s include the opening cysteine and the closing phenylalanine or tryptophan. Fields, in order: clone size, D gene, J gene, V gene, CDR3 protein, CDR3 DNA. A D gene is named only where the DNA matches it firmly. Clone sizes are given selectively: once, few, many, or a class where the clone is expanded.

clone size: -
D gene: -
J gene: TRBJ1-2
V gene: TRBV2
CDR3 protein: CASSNTGRGYGYTF
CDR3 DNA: TGTGCCAGCAGTAATACAGGGAGGGGCTATGGCTACACCTTC

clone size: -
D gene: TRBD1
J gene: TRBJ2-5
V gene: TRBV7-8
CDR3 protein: CASSPRDRGGETQYF
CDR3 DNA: TGTGCCAGCAGCCCCCGGGACAGGGGGGGAGAGACCCAGTACTTC

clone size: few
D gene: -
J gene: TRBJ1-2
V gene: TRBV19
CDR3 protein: CASSRGSVYGYTF
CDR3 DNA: TGTGCCAGTAGTCGGGGTAGTGTCTATGGCTACACCTTC

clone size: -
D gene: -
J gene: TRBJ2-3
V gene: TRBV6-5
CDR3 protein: CASNRERTDTQYF
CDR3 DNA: TGTGCCAGTAACAGGGAGCGCACAGATACGCAGTATTTT

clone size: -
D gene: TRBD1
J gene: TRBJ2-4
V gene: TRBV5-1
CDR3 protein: CASSLGAGQAFVVAKNIQYF
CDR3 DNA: TGCGCCAGCAGCCTCGGGGCGGGACAGGCTTTCGTAGTAGCCAAAAACATTCAGTACTTC

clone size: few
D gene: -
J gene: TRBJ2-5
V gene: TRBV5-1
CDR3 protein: CASITGQETQYF
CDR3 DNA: TGCGCCAGCATCACAGGGCAAGAGACCCAGTACTTC

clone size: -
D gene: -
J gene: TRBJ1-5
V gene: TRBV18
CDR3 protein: CASSPQPDSNQPQHF
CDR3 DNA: TGTGCCAGCTCACCACAACCAGATAGCAATCAGCCCCAGCATTTT

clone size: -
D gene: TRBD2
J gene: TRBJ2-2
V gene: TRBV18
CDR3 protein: CASSPTLAGDNTGELFF
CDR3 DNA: TGTGCCAGCTCACCAACATTAGCGGGTGATAACACCGGGGAGCTGTTTTTT

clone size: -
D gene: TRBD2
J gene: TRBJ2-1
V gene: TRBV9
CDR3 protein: CASSVFSTTSGSRNEQFF
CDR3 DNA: TGTGCCAGCAGCGTATTCTCCACTACTAGCGGGAGTCGCAATGAGCAGTTCTTC

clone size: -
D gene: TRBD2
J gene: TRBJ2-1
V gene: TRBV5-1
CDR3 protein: CASSFLRGLAVSNEQFF
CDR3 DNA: TGCGCCAGCAGCTTCCTTCGCGGACTAGCGGTCTCCAATGAGCAGTTCTTC

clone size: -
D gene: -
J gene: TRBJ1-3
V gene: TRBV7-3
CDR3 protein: CASSRGGTQGNTIYF
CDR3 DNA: TGTGCCAGCAGCCGAGGCGGGACGCAAGGAAACACCATATATTTT

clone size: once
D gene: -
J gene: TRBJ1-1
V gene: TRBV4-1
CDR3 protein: CASSHRGGTNTEAFF
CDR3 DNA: TGCGCCAGCAGCCACCGAGGCGGCACAAACACTGAAGCTTTCTTT

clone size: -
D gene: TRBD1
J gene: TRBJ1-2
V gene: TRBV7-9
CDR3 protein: CASKLGQGIIGEGYTF
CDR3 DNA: TGTGCCAGCAAACTGGGACAGGGAATTATTGGAGAAGGCTACACCTTC

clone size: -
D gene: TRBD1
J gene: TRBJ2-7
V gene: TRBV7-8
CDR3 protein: CASSLPIDRETSYEQYF
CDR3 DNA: TGTGCCAGCAGCTTACCGATAGACAGGGAGACCTCCTACGAGCAGTACTTC

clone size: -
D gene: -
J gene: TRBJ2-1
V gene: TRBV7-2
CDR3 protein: CASSPTSGLEQFF
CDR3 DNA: TGTGCCAGCAGCCCCACCAGCGGGTTAGAGCAGTTCTTC

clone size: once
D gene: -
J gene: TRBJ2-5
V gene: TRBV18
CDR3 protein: CASSQRTGGQETQYF
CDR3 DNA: TGTGCCAGCTCACAACGGACCGGGGGCCAAGAGACCCAGTACTTC

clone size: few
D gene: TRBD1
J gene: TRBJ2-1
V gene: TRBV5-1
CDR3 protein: CASSHQNIQTGDEQFF
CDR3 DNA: TGCGCCAGCAGCCACCAGAATATCCAAACAGGGGATGAGCAGTTCTTC

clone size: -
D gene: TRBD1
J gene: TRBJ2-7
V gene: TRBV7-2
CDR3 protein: CASSLFATGDREQYF
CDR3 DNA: TGTGCCAGCAGCTTATTTGCGACAGGGGATCGGGAGCAGTACTTC

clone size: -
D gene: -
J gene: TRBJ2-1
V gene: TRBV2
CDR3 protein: CASSELWEDEQFF
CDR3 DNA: TGTGCCAGCAGTGAATTATGGGAGGATGAGCAGTTCTTC

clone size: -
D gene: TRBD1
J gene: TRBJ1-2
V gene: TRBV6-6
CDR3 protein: CASSYSATGDYGYTF
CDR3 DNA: TGTGCCAGCAGTTACTCCGCGACAGGGGACTATGGCTACACCTTC

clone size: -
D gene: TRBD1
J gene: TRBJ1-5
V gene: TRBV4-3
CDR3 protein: CASSLDRANQPQHF
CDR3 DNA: TGCGCCAGCAGCCTCGACAGGGCCAATCAGCCCCAGCATTTT

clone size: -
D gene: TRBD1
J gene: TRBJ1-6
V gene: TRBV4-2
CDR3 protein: CASSQDEVARGSPLHF
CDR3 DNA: TGTGCCAGCAGCCAAGACGAGGTTGCCAGGGGGTCACCCCTCCACTTT

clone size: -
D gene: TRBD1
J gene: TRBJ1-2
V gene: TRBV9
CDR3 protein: CASSVATGALGGYTF
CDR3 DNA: TGTGCCAGCAGCGTAGCTACAGGGGCTCTGGGGGGCTACACCTTC

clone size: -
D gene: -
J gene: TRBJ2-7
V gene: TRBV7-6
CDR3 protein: CASSPSDRIAYEQYF
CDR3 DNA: TGTGCCAGCAGCCCGAGCGACAGGATAGCCTACGAGCAGTACTTC

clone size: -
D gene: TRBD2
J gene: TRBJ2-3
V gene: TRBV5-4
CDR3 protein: CASSLRTSGSPSTDTQYF
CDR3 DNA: TGTGCCAGCAGCTTGCGTACTAGCGGGAGCCCTAGCACAGATACGCAGTATTTT

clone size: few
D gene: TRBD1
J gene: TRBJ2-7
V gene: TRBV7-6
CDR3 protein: CASSRLQGYEQYF
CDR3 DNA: TGTGCCAGCAGCAGGCTACAGGGGTACGAGCAGTACTTC

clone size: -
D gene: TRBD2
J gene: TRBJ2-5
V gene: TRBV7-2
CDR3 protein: CASSVLTSGGGETQYF
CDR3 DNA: TGTGCCAGCTCGGTCCTCACTAGCGGGGGGGGTGAGACCCAGTACTTC

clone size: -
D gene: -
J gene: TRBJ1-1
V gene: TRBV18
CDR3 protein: CASSLEQGADQAFF
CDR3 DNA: TGTGCCAGCTCACTCGAACAGGGTGCTGACCAAGCTTTCTTT

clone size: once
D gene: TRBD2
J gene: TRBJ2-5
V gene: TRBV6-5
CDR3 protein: CASSYGASGKQETQYF
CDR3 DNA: TGTGCCAGCAGTTACGGGGCTAGCGGAAAGCAAGAGACCCAGTACTTC

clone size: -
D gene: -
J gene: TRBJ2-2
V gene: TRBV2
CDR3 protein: CASSRGQVPGELFF
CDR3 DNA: TGTGCCAGCAGCCGTGGGCAAGTCCCCGGGGAGCTGTTTTTT

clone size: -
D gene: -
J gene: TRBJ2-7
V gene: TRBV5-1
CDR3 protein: CASSLASGASYEQYF
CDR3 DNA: TGCGCCAGCAGCTTGGCCTCAGGGGCGTCCTACGAGCAGTACTTC

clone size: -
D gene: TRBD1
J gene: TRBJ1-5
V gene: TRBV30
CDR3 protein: CAWSPGTGAPSNQPQHF
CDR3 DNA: TGTGCCTGGAGCCCCGGGACAGGGGCCCCTAGCAATCAGCCCCAGCATTTT

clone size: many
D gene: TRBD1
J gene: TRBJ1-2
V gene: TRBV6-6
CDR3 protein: CASSTPGQIFYGYTF
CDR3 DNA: TGTGCCAGCAGTACCCCGGGACAGATCTTCTATGGCTACACCTTC

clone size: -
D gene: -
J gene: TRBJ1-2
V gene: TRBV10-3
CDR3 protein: CAILSNSGGWSGYTF
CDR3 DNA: TGTGCCATCTTATCGAACAGTGGGGGGTGGAGTGGCTACACCTTC

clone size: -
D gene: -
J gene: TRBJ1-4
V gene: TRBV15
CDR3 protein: CATGSGGAEKLFF
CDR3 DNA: TGTGCCACCGGGAGCGGGGGCGCGGAAAAACTGTTTTTT

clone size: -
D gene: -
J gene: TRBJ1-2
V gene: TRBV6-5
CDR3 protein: CASSYIGEGDGYTF
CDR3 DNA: TGTGCCAGCAGTTACATCGGGGAAGGTGATGGCTACACCTTC

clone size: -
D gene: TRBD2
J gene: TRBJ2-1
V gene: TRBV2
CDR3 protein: CASSDRTSYNEQFF
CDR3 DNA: TGTGCCAGCAGTGACCGGACTAGCTACAATGAGCAGTTCTTC

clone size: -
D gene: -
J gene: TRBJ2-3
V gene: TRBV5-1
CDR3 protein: CASSSGPGRGDSPGTDTQYF
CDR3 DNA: TGCGCCAGCAGCTCCGGACCTGGGCGGGGGGACAGCCCTGGCACAGATACGCAGTATTTT

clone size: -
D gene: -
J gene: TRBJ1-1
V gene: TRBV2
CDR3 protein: CASSEAGTHPFINTEAFF
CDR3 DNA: TGTGCCAGCAGTGAAGCGGGCACTCACCCTTTTATCAACACTGAAGCTTTCTTT

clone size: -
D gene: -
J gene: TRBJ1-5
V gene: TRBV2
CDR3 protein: CASSLSGQGNQPQHF
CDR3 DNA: TGTGCCAGCAGTTTAAGTGGGCAGGGCAATCAGCCCCAGCATTTT

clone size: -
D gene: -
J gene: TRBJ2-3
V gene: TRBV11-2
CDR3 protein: CASSLGQSSTDTQYF
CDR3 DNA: TGTGCCAGCAGCTTAGGACAGTCTAGCACAGATACGCAGTATTTT

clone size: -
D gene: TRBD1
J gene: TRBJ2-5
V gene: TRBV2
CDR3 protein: CASSEGQGARETQYF
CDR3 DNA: TGTGCCAGCAGTGAAGGGCAGGGGGCCCGGGAGACCCAGTACTTC

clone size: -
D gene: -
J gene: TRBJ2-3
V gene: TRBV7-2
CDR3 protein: CASSPQFNTQYF
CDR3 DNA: TGTGCCAGCAGCCCACAGTTCAACACGCAGTATTTT